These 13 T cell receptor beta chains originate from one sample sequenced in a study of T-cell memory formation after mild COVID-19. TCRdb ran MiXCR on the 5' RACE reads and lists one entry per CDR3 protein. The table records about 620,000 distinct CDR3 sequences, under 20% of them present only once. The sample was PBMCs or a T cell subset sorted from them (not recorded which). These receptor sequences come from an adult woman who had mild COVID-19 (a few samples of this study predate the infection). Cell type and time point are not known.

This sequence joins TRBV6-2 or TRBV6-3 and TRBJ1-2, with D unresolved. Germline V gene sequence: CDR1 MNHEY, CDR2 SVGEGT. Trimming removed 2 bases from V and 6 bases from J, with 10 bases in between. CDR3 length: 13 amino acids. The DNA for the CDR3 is TGTGCCAGCAGTTACGACTGGGTTCATGGCTACACCTTC. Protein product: CASSYDWVHGYTF.

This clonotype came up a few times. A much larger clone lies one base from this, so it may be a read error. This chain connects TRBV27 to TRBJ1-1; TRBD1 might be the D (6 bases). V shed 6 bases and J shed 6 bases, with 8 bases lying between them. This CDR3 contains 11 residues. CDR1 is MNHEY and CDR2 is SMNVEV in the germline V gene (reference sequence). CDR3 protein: CASRGGPEAFF. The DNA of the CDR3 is TGTGCCAGCAGGGGGGGGCCTGAAGCTTTCTTT.

The CDR3 loop reads CASSMPRGDTEAFF. In DNA, the CDR3 is TGCGCCAGCAGCATGCCAAGGGGGGACACTGAAGCTTTCTTT. The V call is TRBV5-1, the J call TRBJ1-1; maybe TRBD1 (6 bases). Germline CDR1 SGHRS, CDR2 YFSETQ. There are 14 residues in the CDR3. V was shortened by 4 bases and J by 3 bases, with 13 bases between the two germline ends.

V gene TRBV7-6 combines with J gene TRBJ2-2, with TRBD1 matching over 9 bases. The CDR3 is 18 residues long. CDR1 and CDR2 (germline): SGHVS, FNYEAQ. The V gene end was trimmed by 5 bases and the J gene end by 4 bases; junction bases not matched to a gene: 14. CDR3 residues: CASSARPLQGAVTGELFF. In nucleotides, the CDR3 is TGTGCCAGCAGCGCCCGTCCCCTACAGGGGGCGGTCACCGGGGAGCTGTTTTTT.

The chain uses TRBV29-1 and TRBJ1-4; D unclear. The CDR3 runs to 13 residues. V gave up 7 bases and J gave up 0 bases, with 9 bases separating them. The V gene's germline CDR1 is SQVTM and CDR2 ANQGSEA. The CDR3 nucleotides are TGCAGCGGTGGAGGAGCAACTAATGAAAAACTGTTTTTT. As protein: CSGGGATNEKLFF.

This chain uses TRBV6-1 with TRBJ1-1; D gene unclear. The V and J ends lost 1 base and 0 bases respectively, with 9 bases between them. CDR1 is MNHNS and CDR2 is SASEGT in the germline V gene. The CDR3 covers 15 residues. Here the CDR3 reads CASSEDNSMNTEAFF. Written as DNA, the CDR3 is TGTGCCAGCAGTGAAGACAACTCCATGAACACTGAAGCTTTCTTT.

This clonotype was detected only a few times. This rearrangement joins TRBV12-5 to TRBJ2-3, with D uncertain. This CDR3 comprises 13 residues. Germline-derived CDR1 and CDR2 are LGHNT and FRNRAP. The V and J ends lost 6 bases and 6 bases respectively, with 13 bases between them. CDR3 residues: CASGSSNGDTQYF. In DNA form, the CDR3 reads TGTGCTAGTGGCTCCTCCAATGGGGATACGCAGTATTTT.

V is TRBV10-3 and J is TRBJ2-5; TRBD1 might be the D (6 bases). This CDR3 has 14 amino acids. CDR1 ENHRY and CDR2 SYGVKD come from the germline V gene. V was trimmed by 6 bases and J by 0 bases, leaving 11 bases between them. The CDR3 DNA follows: TGTGCCATCAGGCGGACAGCAAACCAAGAGACCCAGTACTTC. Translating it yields CAIRRTANQETQYF.

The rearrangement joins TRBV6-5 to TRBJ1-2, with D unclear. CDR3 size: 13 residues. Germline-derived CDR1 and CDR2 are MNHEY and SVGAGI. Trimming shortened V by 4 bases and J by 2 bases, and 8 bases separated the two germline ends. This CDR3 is CASSSRRNYGYTF. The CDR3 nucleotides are TGTGCCAGCAGTTCGCGGCGCAACTATGGCTACACCTTC.

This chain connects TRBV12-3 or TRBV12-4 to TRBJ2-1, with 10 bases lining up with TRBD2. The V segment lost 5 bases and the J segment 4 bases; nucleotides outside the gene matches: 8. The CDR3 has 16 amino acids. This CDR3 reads CASSPDEREGYNEQFF. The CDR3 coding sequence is TGTGCCAGCAGTCCGGATGAGCGGGAGGGGTACAATGAGCAGTTCTTC.

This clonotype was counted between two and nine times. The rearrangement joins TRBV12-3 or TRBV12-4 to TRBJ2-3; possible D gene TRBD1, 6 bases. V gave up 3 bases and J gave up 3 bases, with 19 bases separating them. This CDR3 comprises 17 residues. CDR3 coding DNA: TGTGCCAGCAGTTTTATTGCTTTTGGACAGAAGACAGATACGCAGTATTTT. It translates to CASSFIAFGQKTDTQYF.

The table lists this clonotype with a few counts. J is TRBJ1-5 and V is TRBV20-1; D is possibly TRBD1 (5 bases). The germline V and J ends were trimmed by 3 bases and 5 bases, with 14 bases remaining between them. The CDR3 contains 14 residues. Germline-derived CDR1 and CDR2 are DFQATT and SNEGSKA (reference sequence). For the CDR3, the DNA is TGCAGTGCTAGGACCCGGCTGGGGGATCAGCCCCAGCATTTT. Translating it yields CSARTRLGDQPQHF.

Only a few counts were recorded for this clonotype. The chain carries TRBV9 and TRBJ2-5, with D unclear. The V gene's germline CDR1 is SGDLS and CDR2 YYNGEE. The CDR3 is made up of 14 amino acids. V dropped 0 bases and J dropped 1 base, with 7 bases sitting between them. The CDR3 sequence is CASSVGFTQETQYF. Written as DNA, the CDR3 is TGTGCCAGCAGCGTAGGGTTCACCCAAGAGACCCAGTACTTC.